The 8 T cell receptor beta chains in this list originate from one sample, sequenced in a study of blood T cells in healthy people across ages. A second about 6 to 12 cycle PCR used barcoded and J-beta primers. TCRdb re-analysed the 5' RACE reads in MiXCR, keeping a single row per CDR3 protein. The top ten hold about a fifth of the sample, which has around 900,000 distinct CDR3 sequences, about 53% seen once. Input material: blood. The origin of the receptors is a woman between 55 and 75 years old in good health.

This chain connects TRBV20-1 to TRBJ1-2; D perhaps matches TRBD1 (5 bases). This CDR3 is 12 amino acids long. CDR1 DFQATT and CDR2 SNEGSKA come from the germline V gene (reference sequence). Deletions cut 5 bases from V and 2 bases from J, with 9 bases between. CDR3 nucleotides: TGCAGTGCTGGGACCTCGAACTATGGCTACACCTTC. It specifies CSAGTSNYGYTF.

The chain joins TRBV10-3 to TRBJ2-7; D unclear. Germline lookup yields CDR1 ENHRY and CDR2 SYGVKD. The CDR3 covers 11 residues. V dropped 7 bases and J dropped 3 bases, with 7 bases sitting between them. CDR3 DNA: TGTGCCATCAAACAAGACTACGAGCAGTACTTC. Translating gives CAIKQDYEQYF.

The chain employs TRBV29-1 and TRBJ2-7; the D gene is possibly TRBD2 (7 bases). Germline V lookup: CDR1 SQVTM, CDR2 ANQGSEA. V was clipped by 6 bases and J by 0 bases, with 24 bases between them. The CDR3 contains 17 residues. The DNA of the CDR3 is TGCAGCGTGGGGGGGGCACTACTAGAAGATTTCTCCTACGAGCAGTACTTC. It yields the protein CSVGGALLEDFSYEQYF.

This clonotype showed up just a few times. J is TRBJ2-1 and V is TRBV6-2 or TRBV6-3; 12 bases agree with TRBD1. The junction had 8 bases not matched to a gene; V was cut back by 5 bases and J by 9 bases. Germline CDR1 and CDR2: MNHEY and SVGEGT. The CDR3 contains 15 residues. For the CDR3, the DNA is TGTGCCAGCAGTAAAGGGACAGGGGGCAGCGGTGAGCAGTTCTTC. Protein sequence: CASSKGTGGSGEQFF.

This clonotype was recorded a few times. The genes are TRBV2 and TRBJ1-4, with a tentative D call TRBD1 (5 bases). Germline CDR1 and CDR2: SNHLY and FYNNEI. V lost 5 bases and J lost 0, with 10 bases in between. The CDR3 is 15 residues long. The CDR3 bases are TGTGCCAGCAGTTTTCAGGGTGCAACTAATGAAAAACTGTTTTTT. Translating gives CASSFQGATNEKLFF.

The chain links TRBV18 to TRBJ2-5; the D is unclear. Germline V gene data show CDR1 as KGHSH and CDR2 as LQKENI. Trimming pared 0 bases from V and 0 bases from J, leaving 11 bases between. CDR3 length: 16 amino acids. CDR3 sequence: CASSPPWGLYQETQYF. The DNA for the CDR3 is TGTGCCAGCTCACCACCCTGGGGTCTATACCAAGAGACCCAGTACTTC. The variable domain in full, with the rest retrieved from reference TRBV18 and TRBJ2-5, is NAGVMQNPRHLVRRRGQEARLRCSPMKGHSHVYWYRQLPEEGLKFMVYLQKENIIDESGMPKERFSAEFPKEGPSILRIQQVVRGDSAAYFCASSPPWGLYQETQYFGPGTRLLVL.

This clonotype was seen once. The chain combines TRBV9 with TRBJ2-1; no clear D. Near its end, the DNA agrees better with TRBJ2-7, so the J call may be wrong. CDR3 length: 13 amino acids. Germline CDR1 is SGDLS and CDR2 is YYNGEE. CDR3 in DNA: TGTGCCAGCAGCGTAGATCACTGGGACGAGCAGTACTTC. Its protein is CASSVDHWDEQYF.

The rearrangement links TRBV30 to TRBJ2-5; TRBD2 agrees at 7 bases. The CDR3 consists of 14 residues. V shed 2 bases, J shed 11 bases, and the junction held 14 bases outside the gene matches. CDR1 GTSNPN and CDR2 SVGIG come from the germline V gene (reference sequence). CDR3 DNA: TGTGCCTGGAGTAGGCTAGCGGATTACAATGAGCAGTACTTC. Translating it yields CAWSRLADYNEQYF.